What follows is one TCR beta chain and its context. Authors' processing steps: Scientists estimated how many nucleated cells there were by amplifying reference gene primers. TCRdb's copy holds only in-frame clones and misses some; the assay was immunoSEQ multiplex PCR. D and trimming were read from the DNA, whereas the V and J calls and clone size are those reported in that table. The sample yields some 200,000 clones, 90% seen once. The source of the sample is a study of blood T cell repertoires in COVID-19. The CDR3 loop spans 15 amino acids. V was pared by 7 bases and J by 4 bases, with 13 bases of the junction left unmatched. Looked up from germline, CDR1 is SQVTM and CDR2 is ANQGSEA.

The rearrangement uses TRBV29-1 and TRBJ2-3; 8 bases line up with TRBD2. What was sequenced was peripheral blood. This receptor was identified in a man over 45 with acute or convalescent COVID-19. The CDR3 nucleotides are TGCAGCGCCCGAAGCAGGGGCGGGGGGCCAGATACGCAGTATTTT. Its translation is CSARSRGGGPDTQYF.